Below are 6 T cell receptor beta chains sequenced from a single sample in a study of lymphopenia after photon versus proton radiotherapy. Sequencing used immunoSEQ multiplex PCR; TCRdb keeps in-frame clones, though not all of them. This table has roughly 58,000 clones, about nine tenths appearing once. The sequenced sample was peripheral blood, obtained from a patient treated with proton-based radiotherapy. These receptors were collected from a man older than 75 with esophageal cancer.

The chain recombines TRBV7-2 with TRBJ1-1; D is possibly TRBD1 (5 bases). The germline V gene encodes CDR1 SGHTA and CDR2 FQGNSA. The CDR3 is 13 residues long. V was clipped by 5 bases and J by 4 bases, with 11 bases between them. The CDR3 coding sequence is TGTGCCAGCAGCCTAGACAGTGGCACTGAAGCTTTCTTT. Translated: CASSLDSGTEAFF.

The table lists this clone with a count of one. The gene calls are TRBV5-1 and TRBJ1-6, with 8 bases identical to TRBD1. Unmatched junction bases numbered 10, after V lost 3 bases and J lost 11 bases. Germline V gives CDR1 SGHRS, CDR2 YFSETQ. The CDR3 has 15 amino acids. The CDR3 protein is CASSSNGQGITPLHF. In DNA form, the CDR3 reads TGCGCCAGCAGCTCCAACGGACAGGGCATCACACCCCTCCACTTT.

The chain joins TRBV30 to TRBJ1-1; no clear D gene. This CDR3 is 14 amino acids long. Trimming stripped 1 base from V and 1 base from J, with 10 bases between. Germline V gene sequence: CDR1 GTSNPN, CDR2 SVGIG (reference sequence). The CDR3 here is CAWSDGPGNTEAFF. CDR3 DNA sequence: TGTGCCTGGAGTGACGGGCCAGGGAACACTGAAGCTTTCTTT.

The J gene is TRBJ2-3, the V gene TRBV9; D is undetermined. V was clipped by 1 base and J by 5 bases, with 11 bases between them. The CDR3 covers 14 residues. Per germline, CDR1 SGDLS and CDR2 YYNGEE. As DNA, the CDR3 is TGTGCCAGCAGCGTAAATCCAAGTCAAGATACGCAGTATTTT. It specifies CASSVNPSQDTQYF.

The chain combines TRBV4-1 with TRBJ1-1; D is perhaps TRBD1 (5 bases). Germline-derived CDR1 and CDR2 are MGHRA and YSYEKL. CDR3 length equals 15 residues. Deletions cut 1 base from V and 2 bases from J, with 11 bases between. This CDR3 is CASSQVPGTNTEAFF. The DNA for the CDR3 is TGCGCCAGCAGCCAAGTTCCCGGGACCAACACTGAAGCTTTCTTT.

The chain is built from TRBV14 and TRBJ1-2, with D maybe TRBD1 (6 bases). The CDR3 is 14 amino acids. Trimming took off 4 bases at V and 5 bases at J, with 14 bases between the two ends. Looked up from germline, CDR1 is SGHDN and CDR2 is FVKESK. CDR3 sequence (DNA): TGTGCCAGCAGCCCAGGACAGAATCTTTATGGCTACACCTTC. Its protein product is CASSPGQNLYGYTF.